The entry below describes one T cell receptor beta chain. What antigen it recognizes has not been identified. It has no much larger one-base neighbor in the sample; base qualities were not kept. This specimen's time point label, per the study, means: pre-treatment sample, taken before nivolumab and TIL therapy. Excised metastases, mostly pleural nodules or supraclavicular lymph nodes, were used as baseline tumor samples and were taken from the same resection from which TIL were grown. Tumors were harvested prior to any PD-1/PD-L1 blockade, after which nivolumab was administered to patients, and lymphodepletion, expanded TIL infusion and IL-2 were given to patients who progressed. Adults with stage 4 NSCLC were enrolled from October 2017 to early 2020 in a dual-center phase I trial. Samples were obtained from a single-arm, open-label phase I trial in which tumor-infiltrating lymphocyte therapy with nivolumab was evaluated in advanced non-small cell lung cancer. Portions of each resected tumor were snap-frozen in liquid nitrogen and were stored at -80 degrees C. Tumor regions of interest were chosen on H&E sections by laser-capture macrodissection, pulverized into around 16 mg aliquots, and extracted with Qiagen Allprep kits.

TCR beta CDR3 regions were amplified from genomic DNA with the immunoSEQ v3 hsTCRB kit using bias-controlled multiplex PCR. TCR libraries were sequenced on an Illumina NextSeq 500 to approximately 2 million read pairs for survey level or about 5-6.5 million for deep level. The study's own analysis went as follows. Clonality was reported by immunoSEQ Analyzer software, which also assigned V, D and J genes and filtered out non-productive sequences. Repertoires were compared using productive Simpson clonality and Morisita overlap index of productive TRB rearrangements between infused TIL and blood. Entries here come from immuneACCESS through TCRdb and include only in-frame sequences with V and J called. Some clones fail to appear in such tables; in the studies checked, an unresolved V gene covers under half of the shortfall, and the cause of the remainder is unknown. V, J and clone size derive from that table, while D and trimming were established from the DNA sequence. The sample contains around 6,000 clones, around three fifths of them found a single time. The ten largest clonotypes hold approximately 17% of the sample.

CDR1 and CDR2 are drawn from the germline V gene: SGHRS, YFSETQ. At the junction V is shortened by 2 bases and J by 4 bases, with 12 bases in between. The CDR3, cysteine through phenylalanine, is 14 amino acids long. Kept here is only the CDR3 DNA, which spans 42 bases and is read in frame from base 1. These data come from a study of TIL therapy for anti-PD-1-resistant metastatic lung cancer (dated by TCRdb to the early 2020s). With respect to the entire study: Enrolled patients had a median age of roughly 50 years (range about 38-75) and a median tumor PD-L1 proportion score of roughly 6%. Across the cohort, whole-exome sequencing showed a median non-synonymous tumor mutation burden of roughly 1.5 mutations per megabase. Most of the cohort had lung adenocarcinoma, a handful of tumors were EGFR-mutant and two were ALK-rearranged, and half of the patients were current or former smokers. Clonotypes were tracked across tumor, expanded TIL product and serial blood samples by T cell receptor beta sequencing of tumor and peripheral blood. On the study overall, not on this receptor specifically: Because the cohort was highly selected, with more treatment-naive, never-smoker and oncogene-addicted patients than is typical, generalizability is limited. Clonal turnover during TIL culture was high, and many clones enriched in the product were not detected in the baseline tumor, suggesting clonal contraction instead of faithful expansion. Higher clonality and lower diversity were observed in expanded TIL cultures than in baseline intratumoral T cells (median clonality roughly 6% vs 31%, p < 0.0001). The study protocol defined all tumor marker inferences as exploratory.

Recombination linked TRBV5-1 to TRBJ2-5; the D region possibly corresponds to TRBD1 (6 bases align). The sample here was tumor tissue, taken at baseline. This TCR derives from a person between 25 and 80 years old with non-small cell lung cancer. The CDR3 protein: CASSLQGYAETQYF. The nucleotide sequence is given as TGCGCCAGCAGCTTACAGGGTTACGCAGAGACCCAGTACTTC.